These 19 T cell receptor beta chains were all obtained from the same sample, sequenced in a study of Graves' ophthalmopathy and Graves' hyperthyroidism. Amplified material comprised TCR beta CDR3 regions derived from RNA transcripts. Following a first-round RT-PCR that used HTBI primers, a second-round multiplex PCR was carried out. TCRdb passed the multiplex PCR reads through MiXCR, listing each CDR3 protein once. In the table there are about 200,000 distinct CDR3 sequences, roughly 29% of which are singletons. Source material: peripheral blood. Receptor source: a man aged 50 or older with Graves' ophthalmopathy.

This clonotype was counted ten times or more. In nucleotides, the CDR3 is TGTGCCAGCAGTCGTACTACAGGGAGCTCCTACGAGCAGTACTTC. Its protein product is CASSRTTGSSYEQYF. The chain joins TRBV12-3 or TRBV12-4 to TRBJ2-7; D is possibly TRBD1 (6 bases). This CDR3 has 15 amino acids. Trimming removed 5 bases at V and 0 bases at J, with 14 bases between.

This clonotype showed up many times. The chain recombines TRBV3-1 with TRBJ2-2; 10 bases fit TRBD2. CDR3 length: 17 residues. V lost 0 bases and J lost 7; bases outside the gene matches: 8. Germline loops: CDR1 LGHDT, CDR2 YNNKEL (reference sequence). CDR3 residues: CASSQDKSGRERGELFF. The CDR3 region has the DNA TGTGCCAGCAGCCAAGATAAGAGCGGGAGGGAGCGCGGGGAGCTGTTTTTT.

This clonotype appeared a few times. The chain uses TRBV15 and TRBJ2-5, with 8 bases matching TRBD2. The CDR3 sequence is 16 residues long. With V trimmed by 0 bases and J by 5 bases, 8 bases remained unmatched. CDR1 is LNHNV and CDR2 is YYDKDF in the germline V gene (reference sequence). The DNA for the CDR3 is TGTGCCACCAGCAGAGATCGGTCCCGGGGGGGGGAGACCCAGTACTTC. Protein: CATSRDRSRGGETQYF.

In its sample, this clonotype was seen a few times. The gene calls are TRBV30 and TRBJ1-1; TRBD1 might be the D (5 bases). The CDR3 is 13 amino acids. The V gene's germline CDR1 is GTSNPN and CDR2 SVGIG (reference sequence). V lost 8 bases to trimming and J lost 0 bases, with 13 bases between them. The CDR3 protein is CALGRDLNTEAFF. In DNA, the CDR3 is TGTGCCCTCGGCCGGGACCTGAACACTGAAGCTTTCTTT.

This clonotype occurred many times. This chain links TRBV28 with TRBJ1-5; no clear D gene. Between the trimmed V and J ends, which lost 2 bases and 7 bases, there was a span of 9 bases. The CDR3 has 13 amino acids. The germline V gene encodes CDR1 MDHEN and CDR2 SYDVKM. The CDR3, as DNA: TGTGCCAGCAGTTTACGGGGTAGGCAGCCCCAGCATTTT. This encodes CASSLRGRQPQHF. The full variable domain, completed using reference TRBV28 and TRBJ1-5, is DVKVTQSSRYLVKRTGEKVFLECVQDMDHENMFWYRQDPGLGLRLIYFSYDVKMKEKGDIPEGYSVSREKKERFSLILESASTNQTSMYLCASSLRGRQPQHFGDGTRLSIL.

The genes are TRBV6-1 and TRBJ2-2; TRBD2 matches at 8 bases. The germline V gene encodes CDR1 MNHNS and CDR2 SASEGT. CDR3 length equals 16 residues. V was pared by 2 bases and J by 6 bases, with 8 bases of the junction left unmatched. CDR3 nucleotide sequence: TGTGCCAGCAGTGAACGGAGCGGGAGTGGGGCCGGGGAGCTGTTTTTT. It encodes CASSERSGSGAGELFF.

V gene TRBV12-3 or TRBV12-4 combines with J gene TRBJ1-2; D is unclear. This CDR3 contains 13 residues. The V and J ends lost 8 bases and 0 bases respectively, with 10 bases between them. CDR3 region: CASSTPANYGYTF. The CDR3 DNA reads as TGTGCCAGCTCCACCCCCGCTAACTATGGCTACACCTTC.

The table lists this clonotype with many counts. V and J are TRBV12-3 or TRBV12-4 and TRBJ2-5; 7 positions agree with TRBD2. The CDR3 extends over 14 amino acids. After removal of 1 base from V and 4 bases from J, the junction contained 3 bases not matched to a gene. The CDR3 loop is CASSLEGRVETQYF. CDR3 nucleotides: TGTGCCAGCAGTTTAGAAGGGAGGGTAGAGACCCAGTACTTC.

This clonotype has at least ten counts. The chain combines TRBV20-1 with TRBJ1-5; D is unresolved. The V and J ends lost 7 bases and 2 bases respectively, with 12 bases between them. Germline V CDR1 and CDR2: DFQATT, SNEGSKA (reference sequence). This CDR3 region has 13 residues. Here the CDR3 reads CSVGGKGNQPQHF. The CDR3 DNA is TGCAGTGTGGGCGGTAAGGGCAATCAGCCCCAGCATTTT.

This clonotype was detected many times. CDR3 region: CASSYSRKREETQYF. CDR3 coding DNA: TGTGCCAGCAGTTACTCGCGGAAGAGGGAAGAGACCCAGTACTTC. This sequence joins TRBV6-5 and TRBJ2-5, with TRBD2 as a possible D gene (5 bases). CDR3 size: 15 residues. V lost 0 bases, J lost 3 bases, and 11 bases lay in between. The V gene's germline CDR1 is MNHEY and CDR2 SVGAGI.

This clonotype was counted at least ten times. The germline gene is not matched at one end of the junction; a read error may be the cause. The J gene is TRBJ1-1, the V gene TRBV19; D perhaps matches TRBD1 (6 bases). CDR3 length: 13 residues. The V gene's germline CDR1 is LNHDA and CDR2 SQIVND (reference sequence). DNA of the CDR3: TGTGCCAGTAGCCGGACAGTGAACACTGAAACTTTCTTT. Protein product: CASSRTVNTETFF.

This clonotype was seen ten or more times. CDR3 protein: CASSIRPGANTEAFF. The CDR3 DNA follows: TGTGCCAGCAGTATCAGGCCAGGGGCGAACACTGAAGCTTTCTTT. The V call is TRBV13, the J call TRBJ1-1; the D gene is possibly TRBD1 (6 bases). Germline assignment: CDR1 PRHDT and CDR2 FYEKMQ (reference sequence). This CDR3 has 15 amino acids. Trimming removed 6 bases from V and 1 base from J, with 15 bases in between.

This clonotype was seen repeatedly, ten times or more. The chain joins TRBV4-1 to TRBJ2-7, with D unresolved. This CDR3 contains 13 residues. Between the trimmed V and J ends, which lost 1 base and 0 bases, there was a span of 4 bases. The V gene's germline CDR1 is MGHRA and CDR2 YSYEKL. DNA for the CDR3: TGCGCCAGCAGCCAAGTTCCCTCCTACGAGCAGTACTTC. This gives the protein CASSQVPSYEQYF.

The chain employs TRBV12-3 or TRBV12-4 and TRBJ2-7; 7 nucleotides agree with TRBD1. This CDR3 contains 15 residues. After removal of 3 bases from V and 5 bases from J, the junction contained 10 bases not matched to a gene. CDR3 amino acids: CASSFQGVGAHEQYF. The CDR3 nucleotides read TGTGCCAGCAGTTTCCAGGGGGTGGGAGCCCACGAGCAGTACTTC.

The chain couples TRBV6-1 to TRBJ1-3; D gene unclear. The germline gives CDR1 MNHNS, CDR2 SASEGT. The V gene lost 6 bases and the J gene lost 0 bases, with 6 bases spanning the gap. The CDR3 has 13 amino acids. This CDR3 is CASSSYSGNTIYF. Written as DNA, the CDR3 is TGTGCCAGCAGCTCCTACTCTGGAAACACCATATATTTT.

This clonotype has at least ten counts. The V call is TRBV7-8, the J call TRBJ2-7; no clear D. Germline V gives CDR1 SGHVS, CDR2 FQNEAQ. The V and J ends lost 1 base and 3 bases respectively, with 13 bases between them. The CDR3 has 15 amino acids. The CDR3 here is CASSLGYGNSYEQYF. CDR3 nucleotide sequence: TGTGCCAGCAGCTTAGGATATGGGAACAGCTACGAGCAGTACTTC.

This clonotype has ten or more counts. The chain combines TRBV2 with TRBJ2-7, with D maybe TRBD1 (5 bases). Germline V gene lookup returns CDR1 SNHLY and CDR2 FYNNEI. The CDR3 contains 13 residues. The V end was cut by 4 bases, the J end by 1 base, with 8 bases between. CDR3 sequence (DNA): TGTGCCAGCAGTGCTGCAGGGTCCTACGAGCAGTACTTC. It translates to CASSAAGSYEQYF.

V and J are TRBV15 and TRBJ2-5; D remains unclear. The germline V gene encodes CDR1 LNHNV and CDR2 YYDKDF (reference sequence). The V end lost 7 bases, the J end lost 3 bases, and 21 bases lay between the germline ends. CDR3 length: 16 residues. CDR3 sequence reads: CATIPASGVQEETQYF. The CDR3 DNA reads as TGTGCCACCATCCCAGCTTCAGGCGTCCAGGAAGAGACCCAGTACTTC.

This clonotype showed up many times. The chain combines TRBV6-2 or TRBV6-3 with TRBJ2-1; D is perhaps TRBD2 (5 bases). V was trimmed by 0 bases and J by 13 bases, leaving 10 bases between them. The length of the CDR3 is 12 residues. CDR1 is MNHEY and CDR2 is SVGEGT in the germline V gene. CDR3: CASSYSLASQFF. CDR3 DNA: TGTGCCAGCAGTTACTCGTTGGCTAGCCAGTTCTTC.